This T cell receptor (beta chain) comes out of a study of T cells in localized non-small cell lung cancer. Study outcomes and limitations: There were a median around 60 of the top 100 tumor clones appearing in adjacent lung.

Of note for this clone: Its antigen is not identified.

Germline assignment: CDR1 GTSNPN and CDR2 SVGIG (reference sequence). V was clipped by 8 bases and J by 2 bases; unmatched bases: 7. The CDR3 has 13 residues. TCRdb's copy holds only in-frame clones and misses some; the assay was immunoSEQ multiplex PCR. The table shows under 3,000 clones, with more than 30% occurring only once. The TCR originated in a male donor aged 60 or older with stage I squamous cell lung carcinoma. Sequenced here: lung tumor tissue, sampled before any cancer treatment. The chain is built from TRBV30 and TRBJ2-7, with 9 bases aligning to TRBD1. The CDR3 loop is CASNRGRAYEQYF. The CDR3 nucleotides read TGTGCCAGTAACAGGGGGCGCGCCTACGAGCAGTACTTC.